A single sample is the source of the 17 T cell receptor beta chains below, sequenced in a study of blood T cell repertoires in COVID-19 (dated by TCRdb to the early 2020s). The library was built by means of the immunoSEQ multiplex PCR assay. The clones in this table, taken by TCRdb from immuneACCESS, are in-frame only. Not every clone is retained; where verified, under half of the shortfall comes from an unresolved V gene, and the cause of the rest is unknown. The sample profile shows about 49,000 clones; 85% to 90% of them were found once. In total, the top ten clones hold around 2% of the sample. The sequenced material came from peripheral blood. All receptors derive from a woman over 75 with COVID-19, enrolled during active disease.

The chain joins TRBV18 to TRBJ2-6; TRBD1 is a possible D gene (6 bases). Trimming took off 3 bases at V and 2 bases at J, with 17 bases between the two ends. This CDR3 spans 18 amino acids. Germline V gives CDR1 KGHSH, CDR2 LQKENI. In DNA, the CDR3 is TGTGCCAGCTCACCGTCAAGGGACACCCTTGCTGGGGCCAACGTCCTGACTTTC. It specifies CASSPSRDTLAGANVLTF. The entire variable domain, with the rest obtained from reference TRBV18 and TRBJ2-6, is as follows: NAGVMQNPRHLVRRRGQEARLRCSPMKGHSHVYWYRQLPEEGLKFMVYLQKENIIDESGMPKERFSAEFPKEGPSILRIQQVVRGDSAAYFCASSPSRDTLAGANVLTFGAGSRLTVL.

This sequence joins TRBV5-1 and TRBJ2-5, with TRBD2 identical over 10 bases. The junction had 4 bases not matched to a gene; V was cut back by 3 bases and J by 2 bases. CDR3 length: 15 residues. Germline values: CDR1 SGHRS, CDR2 YFSETQ. The CDR3 sequence: CASSWGLANQETQYF. In nucleotides, the CDR3 is TGCGCCAGCAGCTGGGGACTAGCGAATCAAGAGACCCAGTACTTC.

The J gene is TRBJ2-1, the V gene TRBV7-8; D is undetermined. Germline CDR1 reads SGHVS; CDR2 reads FQNEAQ. This CDR3 comprises 15 residues. Trimming removed 6 bases at V and 8 bases at J, with 20 bases between. DNA of the CDR3: TGTGCCAGCAGTCCAAATTCAGGAACGGCCCATGAGCAGTTCTTC. Translated: CASSPNSGTAHEQFF.

The chain uses TRBV3-1 (or the pseudogene TRBV3-2) and TRBJ2-1, with TRBD1 matching over 10 bases. CDR1 is LGHDT, CDR2 YNNKEL, per germline (reference sequence). V was pared by 2 bases and J by 6 bases, with 16 bases of the junction left unmatched. The CDR3 extends over 19 amino acids. The CDR3 DNA follows: TGTGCCAGCAGCCAACCAGGGACAGGGGACGGTTACAGATTCAATGAGCAGTTCTTC. Protein product: CASSQPGTGDGYRFNEQFF.

This clone was seen only a few times. This chain links TRBV21-1 with TRBJ2-1; TRBD2, the table's D call, lacks a check against the DNA. TRBV21-1 is a recognized pseudogene. This CDR3 is 17 amino acids long. CDR3 sequence (DNA): TGTGCCAGCAGCCAAACGTCCAGGACTAGCGGGAACGATGAGCAGTTCTTC. Its translation is CASSQTSRTSGNDEQFF.

This sequence joins TRBV5-1 and TRBJ1-1, with 7 bases aligning to TRBD1. The CDR3 contains 14 residues. The V and J ends lost 0 bases and 4 bases, in that order; junction bases with no gene match: 3. Germline-derived CDR1 and CDR2 are SGHRS and YFSETQ. CDR3 nucleotides: TGCGCCAGCAGCTTGGCACAGGGGATCACTGAAGCTTTCTTT. It is translated as CASSLAQGITEAFF.

The gene calls are TRBV10-3 and TRBJ2-3, with 7 bases identical to TRBD2. The V and J ends lost 3 bases and 1 base, in that order; junction bases with no gene match: 7. The CDR3 loop spans 16 amino acids. Germline-derived CDR1 and CDR2 are ENHRY and SYGVKD. CDR3 protein: CAISDPATSGTDTQYF. The CDR3 nucleotides are TGTGCCATCAGTGATCCAGCCACTAGCGGCACAGATACGCAGTATTTT.

The chain has TRBV12-3 or TRBV12-4 and TRBJ2-3; 9 bases match TRBD1. The CDR3 length is 12 residues. Trimming cost V 6 bases and J 7 bases; bases outside gene matches: 2. Here the CDR3 reads CASRTGGHTQYF. DNA for the CDR3: TGTGCCAGCAGAACAGGGGGCCATACGCAGTATTTT.

The genes are TRBV7-9 and TRBJ2-7; D is possibly TRBD2 (5 bases). The V end lost 1 base, the J end lost 2 bases, and 9 bases lay between the germline ends. CDR1 is SEHNR, CDR2 FQNEAQ, per germline (reference sequence). This CDR3 contains 14 residues. The CDR3 DNA sequence: TGTGCCAGCAGCTTAGTTGGGAGCGCCTACGAGCAGTACTTC. It is translated as CASSLVGSAYEQYF.

This clone ranks as medium-sized. The chain has TRBV27 and TRBJ1-3, with a tentative D call TRBD1 (6 bases). The CDR3 is 14 residues long. V shed 6 bases and J shed 3 bases, with 12 bases lying between them. CDR1 is MNHEY, CDR2 SMNVEV, per germline (reference sequence). The chain's CDR3 is CASRSRGIGNTIYF. The CDR3 nucleotides are TGTGCCAGCAGGAGTAGGGGGATTGGAAACACCATATATTTT.

This chain joins TRBV2 and TRBJ1-6; D is possibly TRBD1 (5 bases). The CDR3 sequence is 14 residues long. Trimming stripped 6 bases from V and 8 bases from J, with 14 bases between. Germline-derived CDR1 and CDR2 are SNHLY and FYNNEI. DNA of the CDR3: TGTGCCAGCAGCGAACGGTGGGGGGATTCACCCCTCCACTTT. It translates to CASSERWGDSPLHF. The full variable domain, rest sourced from reference TRBV2 and TRBJ1-6, is EPEVTQTPSHQVTQMGQEVILRCVPISNHLYFYWYRQILGQKVEFLVSFYNNEISEKSEIFDDQFSVERPDGSNFTLKIRSTKLEDSAMYFCASSERWGDSPLHFGNGTRLTVT.

This clone occurred once. This chain links TRBV5-1 with TRBJ2-2; TRBD1 agrees at 8 bases. The trim removed 4 bases at V and 5 bases at J, leaving 7 bases unmatched. The germline gives CDR1 SGHRS, CDR2 YFSETQ. CDR3 length: 15 residues. The CDR3 bases are TGCGCCAGCAGCGGCGGGACAGGCGGGACCGGGGAGCTGTTTTTT. Its protein product is CASSGGTGGTGELFF.

The J gene is TRBJ2-3, the V gene TRBV6-5; D ambiguous. This CDR3 is 15 amino acids long. V shed 0 bases and J shed 0 bases, with 7 bases lying between them. CDR1 MNHEY and CDR2 SVGAGI come from the germline V gene. CDR3 sequence (DNA): TGTGCCAGCAGTTACTCCGATACTAGCACAGATACGCAGTATTTT. Its protein is CASSYSDTSTDTQYF.

J is TRBJ2-2 and V is TRBV19; 7 bases map to TRBD2. The CDR3 length is 17 residues. J lost 3 bases, V lost 5 bases, and 12 bases had no gene match. Germline values: CDR1 LNHDA, CDR2 SQIVND (reference sequence). The CDR3 reads CASSPKGLRRDTGELFF. CDR3 DNA: TGTGCCAGTAGTCCAAAGGGACTACGTCGGGACACCGGGGAGCTGTTTTTT.

The chain couples TRBV12-3 or TRBV12-4 to TRBJ1-1; maybe TRBD1 (6 bases). CDR3 length: 13 residues. The V end lost 6 bases, the J end lost 1 base, and 9 bases lay between the germline ends. The CDR3 here is CASRRTENTEAFF. The DNA for the CDR3 is TGTGCCAGCAGGCGGACAGAGAACACTGAAGCTTTCTTT.

This clone was observed a single time. The chain links TRBV2 to TRBJ2-1; TRBD1 aligns across 7 bases. CDR1 SNHLY and CDR2 FYNNEI come from the germline V gene. The CDR3 is made up of 14 amino acids. V was pared by 8 bases and J by 0 bases, with 4 bases of the junction left unmatched. CDR3 DNA: TGTGCCAGCGGACAGGTGAGCTCCTACAATGAGCAGTTCTTC. Residues: CASGQVSSYNEQFF.

This clone has a handful of counts. V is TRBV20-1 and J is TRBJ1-1; D uncertain. Germline CDR1 reads DFQATT; CDR2 reads SNEGSKA (reference sequence). The CDR3 runs to 13 residues. Between the trimmed V and J ends, which lost 3 bases and 0 bases, there was a span of 8 bases. The CDR3 spells CSASPGLNTEAFF. The CDR3, as DNA: TGCAGTGCTAGTCCAGGCTTGAACACTGAAGCTTTCTTT.